Below, one T cell receptor (beta chain) is given with its context. The record originates from a study of blood T cell repertoires in COVID-19. Study-wide context: Nucleic acid was either cDNA or gDNA, and it came from T cells, B-cell-depleted T cells, or PBMCs.

The CDR3 is 15 residues long. Germline loops: CDR1 SEHNR, CDR2 FQNEAQ (reference sequence). V was clipped by 5 bases and J by 0 bases; unmatched bases: 5. In the authors' methods: Amplification of reference gene primers provided the estimated nucleated cell counts. Measured with immunoSEQ multiplex PCR; TCRdb has only the in-frame clones, and not every one. That table is the source of V, J and clone size, and D and trimming were worked out from the DNA. The data hold more than 85,000 clones, with around 90% observed a single time. The sequenced material came from peripheral blood. V is TRBV7-9 and J is TRBJ2-5; 8 bases align to TRBD2. This TCR came from a man between 50 and 59 years old with active COVID-19. The CDR3 DNA sequence: TGTGCCAGCAGCCCGGGGGGGGGTTACCAAGAGACCCAGTACTTC. Translating gives CASSPGGGYQETQYF.